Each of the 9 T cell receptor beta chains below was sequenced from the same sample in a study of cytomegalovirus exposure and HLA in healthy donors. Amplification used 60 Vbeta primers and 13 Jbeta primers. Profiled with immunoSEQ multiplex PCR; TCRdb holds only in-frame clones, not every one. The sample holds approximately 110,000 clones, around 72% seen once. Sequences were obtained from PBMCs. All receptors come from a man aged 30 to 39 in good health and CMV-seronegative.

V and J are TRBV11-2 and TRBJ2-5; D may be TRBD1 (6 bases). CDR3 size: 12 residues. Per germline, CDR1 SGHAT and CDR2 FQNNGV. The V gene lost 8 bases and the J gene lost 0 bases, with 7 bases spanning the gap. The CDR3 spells CASRDNQETQYF. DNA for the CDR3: TGTGCCAGCCGGGACAACCAAGAGACCCAGTACTTC.

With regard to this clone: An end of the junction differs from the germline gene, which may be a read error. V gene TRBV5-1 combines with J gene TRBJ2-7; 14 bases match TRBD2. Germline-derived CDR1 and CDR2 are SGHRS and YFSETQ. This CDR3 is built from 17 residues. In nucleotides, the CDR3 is TGCGCCAGCAGTCTAGGACTAGCGGGAGGCGGTTCCTACGAGCGGTACTTC. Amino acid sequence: CASSLGLAGGGSYERYF.

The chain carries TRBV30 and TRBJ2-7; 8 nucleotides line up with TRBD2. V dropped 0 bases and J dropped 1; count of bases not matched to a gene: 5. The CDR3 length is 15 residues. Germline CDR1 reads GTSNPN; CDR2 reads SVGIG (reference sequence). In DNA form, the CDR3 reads TGTGCCTGGAGTGTTAAGACGGGGGGGTCCTACGAGCAGTACTTC. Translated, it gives CAWSVKTGGSYEQYF.

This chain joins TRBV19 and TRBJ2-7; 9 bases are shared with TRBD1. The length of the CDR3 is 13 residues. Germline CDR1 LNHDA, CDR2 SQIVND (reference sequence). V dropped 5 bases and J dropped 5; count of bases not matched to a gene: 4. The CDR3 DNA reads TGTGCCAGTAGTCGGGACAGGGAACACGAGCAGTACTTC. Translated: CASSRDREHEQYF. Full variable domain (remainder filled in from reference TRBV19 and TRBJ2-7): DGGITQSPKYLFRKEGQNVTLSCEQNLNHDAMYWYRQDPGQGLRLIYYSQIVNDFQKGDIAEGYSVSREKKESFPLTVTSAQKNPTAFYLCASSRDREHEQYFGPGTRLTVT.

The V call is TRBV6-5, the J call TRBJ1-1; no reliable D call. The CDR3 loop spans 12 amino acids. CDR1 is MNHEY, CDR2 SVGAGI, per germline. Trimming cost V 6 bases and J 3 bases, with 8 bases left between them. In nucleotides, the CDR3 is TGTGCCAGCAGACTCGCGGACACTGAAGCTTTCTTT. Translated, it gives CASRLADTEAFF.

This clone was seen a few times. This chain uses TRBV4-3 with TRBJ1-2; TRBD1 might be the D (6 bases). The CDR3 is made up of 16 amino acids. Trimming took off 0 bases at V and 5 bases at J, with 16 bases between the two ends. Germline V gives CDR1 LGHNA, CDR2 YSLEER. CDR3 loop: CASSQDSRTAPYGYTF. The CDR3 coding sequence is TGCGCCAGCAGCCAAGATAGTAGGACAGCCCCTTATGGCTACACCTTC.

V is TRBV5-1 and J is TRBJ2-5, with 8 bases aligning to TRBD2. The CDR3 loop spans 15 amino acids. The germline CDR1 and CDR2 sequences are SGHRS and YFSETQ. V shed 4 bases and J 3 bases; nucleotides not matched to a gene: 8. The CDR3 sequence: CASSPGGAGEETQYF. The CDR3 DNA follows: TGCGCCAGCAGCCCGGGGGGGGCTGGGGAAGAGACCCAGTACTTC.

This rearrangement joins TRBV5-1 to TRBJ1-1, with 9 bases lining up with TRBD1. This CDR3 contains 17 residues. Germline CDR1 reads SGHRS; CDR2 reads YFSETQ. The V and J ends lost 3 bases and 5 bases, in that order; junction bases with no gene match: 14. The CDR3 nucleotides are TGCGCCAGCAGCTGGAGCAAAACAGGGGGCAAGGGAACTGAAGCTTTCTTT. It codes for CASSWSKTGGKGTEAFF.

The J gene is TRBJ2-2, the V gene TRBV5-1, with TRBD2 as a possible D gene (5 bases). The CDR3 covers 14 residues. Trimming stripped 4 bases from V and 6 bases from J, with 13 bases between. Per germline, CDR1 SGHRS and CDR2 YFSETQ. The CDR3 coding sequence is TGCGCCAGCAGCCCGGGAAATATTGCCGGGGAGCTGTTTTTT. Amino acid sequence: CASSPGNIAGELFF.